A single sample is the source of the 32 T cell receptor beta chains below, sequenced in a study of CD8+ T cells in alopecia areata. The treatment is: oral pan-JAK inhibitor, 5-10 mg twice daily. Isolated RNA was reverse transcribed into cDNA used as the sequencing template. The data were produced by immunoSEQ multiplex PCR, yet TCRdb's version contains in-frame clones alone and is incomplete. The repertoire holds roughly 210,000 clones, with 40% to 45% as singletons. Sample: CD4+ T cells sorted from blood, taken at approximately week 36, from a patient treated with tofacitinib. Receptors originate from a human donor with alopecia areata.

This clone has more than one count but fewer than ten. J is TRBJ2-5 and V is TRBV28; the D is unclear. This CDR3 region has 12 residues. CDR1 is MDHEN, CDR2 SYDVKM, per germline. Trimming pared 5 bases from V and 1 base from J, leaving 5 bases between. The CDR3 nucleotides are TGTGCCAGCAGTCTCGCCCAAGAGACCCAGTACTTC. Its protein is CASSLAQETQYF.

This clone occurred once. The chain links TRBV5-1 to TRBJ1-1; D perhaps matches TRBD1 (5 bases). The CDR3 extends over 14 amino acids. The germline V and J ends were trimmed by 1 base and 1 base, with 8 bases remaining between them. From germline, CDR1 is SGHRS and CDR2 YFSETQ. CDR3 sequence reads: CASSLWDGNTEAFF. CDR3 in DNA: TGCGCCAGCAGCTTGTGGGACGGGAACACTGAAGCTTTCTTT.

The table lists this clone with a count of one. The chain recombines TRBV27 with TRBJ2-5, with 7 bases fitting TRBD1. The CDR3 loop spans 13 amino acids. Germline V gene data show CDR1 as MNHEY and CDR2 as SMNVEV (reference sequence). With V trimmed by 4 bases and J by 6 bases, 5 bases remained unmatched. The CDR3 sequence is CASSSGGRKTQYF. CDR3 nucleotides: TGTGCCAGCAGTTCAGGGGGACGGAAGACCCAGTACTTC.

There are a few counts of this clone. This chain joins TRBV29-1 and TRBJ2-1; D gene uncertain. This CDR3 is 11 amino acids long. V shed 7 bases and J shed 8 bases, with 12 bases lying between them. Germline values: CDR1 SQVTM, CDR2 ANQGSEA. CDR3 in DNA: TGCAGCGGATCGAATTCCGATGAGCAGTTCTTC. It encodes CSGSNSDEQFF.

The V call is TRBV30, the J call TRBJ2-3, with D possibly TRBD1 on 5 matching bases. Trimming took off 0 bases at V and 2 bases at J, with 6 bases between the two ends. From germline, CDR1 is GTSNPN and CDR2 SVGIG (reference sequence). This CDR3 is built from 13 residues. The CDR3 DNA is TGTGCCTGGAGTGTTGGACACACAGATACGCAGTATTTT. Protein sequence: CAWSVGHTDTQYF.

As concerns this clone: The sample has other DNA sequences that encode this CDR3 too. The chain joins TRBV30 to TRBJ2-7, with D perhaps matching TRBD1 or TRBD2 (5 bases each). The CDR3 length is 11 residues. Trimming stripped 5 bases from V and 6 bases from J, with 11 bases between. From germline, CDR1 is GTSNPN and CDR2 SVGIG (reference sequence). The CDR3 bases are TGTGCCTGGTCCCGGGGCGGCGAGCAGTACTTC. This gives the protein CAWSRGGEQYF.

The chain links TRBV11-2 to TRBJ2-3; 10 bases map to TRBD1. V lost 5 bases and J lost 4; bases outside the gene matches: 12. The CDR3 is made up of 17 amino acids. The germline CDR1 and CDR2 sequences are SGHAT and FQNNGV. The CDR3 region is CASSREPGTGDADTQYF. DNA of the CDR3: TGTGCCAGCAGCAGAGAACCGGGGACAGGGGATGCAGATACGCAGTATTTT.

The rearrangement joins TRBV14 to TRBJ1-1; no firm D call. V was shortened by 4 bases and J by 4 bases, with 28 bases between the two germline ends. Looked up from germline, CDR1 is SGHDN and CDR2 is FVKESK. The CDR3 runs 19 residues. CDR3 amino acids: CASSPGPFNISSRTTEAFF. CDR3 coding DNA: TGTGCCAGCAGCCCAGGACCCTTTAATATTTCCAGTCGCACCACTGAAGCTTTCTTT.

The chain uses TRBV7-9 and TRBJ1-5; possibly TRBD1 for D (6 bases). Germline CDR1 is SEHNR and CDR2 is FQNEAQ (reference sequence). V was pared by 3 bases and J by 0 bases, with 15 bases between. The CDR3 has 17 residues. CDR3 amino acids: CASSLGGNRDSNQPQHF. CDR3 in DNA: TGTGCCAGCAGCTTGGGGGGAAACAGGGATAGCAATCAGCCCCAGCATTTT.

The rearrangement links TRBV29-1 to TRBJ2-2; maybe TRBD2 (5 bases). The germline V gene has CDR1 SQVTM and CDR2 ANQGSEA. V lost 0 bases and J 5 bases, leaving 10 bases between the germline ends. CDR3 length: 14 residues. Here the CDR3 reads CSVEDGRGTGELFF. The CDR3 nucleotides are TGCAGCGTTGAAGATGGAAGAGGGACCGGGGAGCTGTTTTTT.

This clone was seen only a few times. The chain combines TRBV19 with TRBJ2-2; TRBD2 aligns across 7 bases. This CDR3 is 15 amino acids long. The V gene's germline CDR1 is LNHDA and CDR2 SQIVND (reference sequence). The junction had 8 bases not matched to a gene; V was cut back by 7 bases and J by 3 bases. The CDR3 DNA reads as TGTGCCAGTAAGATGGCGGGAGCGGACACCGGGGAGCTGTTTTTT. Translation gives CASKMAGADTGELFF.

The chain uses TRBV5-1 and TRBJ1-6, with unresolved D. The CDR3 contains 15 residues. Trimming left V 0 bases short and J 10 bases short, with 14 bases between. CDR1 SGHRS and CDR2 YFSETQ come from the germline V gene. The chain's CDR3 is CASSLEVNSGSPLHF. The CDR3 DNA follows: TGCGCCAGCAGCTTGGAAGTAAACAGCGGGTCACCCCTCCACTTT.

A few counts support this clone. In DNA, the CDR3 is TGTGCCTGGAGTGTTGGTAGCCTTGAAAAACTGTTTTTT. It yields the protein CAWSVGSLEKLFF. The rearrangement links TRBV30 to TRBJ1-4; D not certain. The ends were cut back, 0 bases at V and 7 bases at J, with 9 bases in the middle. The germline V gene encodes CDR1 GTSNPN and CDR2 SVGIG (reference sequence). CDR3 length: 13 residues.

The chain couples TRBV30 to TRBJ2-2; 9 bases match TRBD2. The CDR3 consists of 14 residues. In germline, CDR1 is GTSNPN, CDR2 SVGIG (reference sequence). With V trimmed by 2 bases and J by 4 bases, 2 bases remained unmatched. CDR3 sequence (DNA): TGTGCCTGGAGTAGGACTAGCGCCACCGGGGAGCTGTTTTTT. The encoded protein is CAWSRTSATGELFF.

This clone was observed a few times. The V call is TRBV5-1, the J call TRBJ2-5; D possibly corresponds to TRBD2 (6 bases). V was cut by 1 base and J by 2 bases, with 9 bases left in between. CDR1 and CDR2 from the germline V gene are SGHRS and YFSETQ. The CDR3 has 14 residues. CDR3 sequence (DNA): TGCGCCAGCAGCTTGCTGGGAGGTCAAGAGACCCAGTACTTC. Translated, it gives CASSLLGGQETQYF. Full variable domain (rest looked up from reference TRBV5-1 and TRBJ2-5): KAGVTQTPRYLIKTRGQQVTLSCSPISGHRSVSWYQQTPGQGLQFLFEYFSETQRNKGNFPGRFSGRQFSNSRSEMNVSTLELGDSALYLCASSLLGGQETQYFGPGTRLLVL.

This rearrangement joins TRBV15 to TRBJ2-1; D call uncertain. With 6 bases removed from V and 0 bases from J, the gap between germline ends came to 12 bases. This CDR3 is built from 15 residues. The germline CDR1 and CDR2 sequences are LNHNV and YYDKDF (reference sequence). For the CDR3, the DNA is TGTGCCACCAGGGTGGACCAGAGCTCCTACAATGAGCAGTTCTTC. This gives the protein CATRVDQSSYNEQFF.

In regard to this clone: Other DNA sequences in this sample translate to the same CDR3. The chain joins TRBV5-1 to TRBJ2-1; 11 positions match TRBD2. V lost 3 bases to trimming and J lost 4 bases; unmatched junction nucleotides: 3. Germline-derived CDR1 and CDR2 are SGHRS and YFSETQ. CDR3 length: 15 amino acids. The DNA for the CDR3 is TGCGCCAGCAGCTCAGGGACTAGCGGATACAATGAGCAGTTCTTC. This encodes CASSSGTSGYNEQFF.

V is TRBV20-1 and J is TRBJ1-5; D may be TRBD1 (5 bases). Germline CDR1 DFQATT, CDR2 SNEGSKA (reference sequence). This CDR3 spans 11 amino acids. Deletions cut 6 bases from V and 5 bases from J, with 8 bases between. Here the CDR3 reads CSAQGDQPQHF. In nucleotides, the CDR3 is TGCAGTGCCCAAGGGGATCAGCCCCAGCATTTT.

The chain has TRBV29-1 and TRBJ2-7; D possibly corresponds to TRBD2 (6 bases). Germline lookup yields CDR1 SQVTM and CDR2 ANQGSEA. Trimming took 8 bases from V and 1 from J, leaving 15 bases between them. The CDR3 has 13 amino acids. Here the CDR3 reads CSIRRGSSYEQYF. In DNA, the CDR3 is TGCAGCATCAGGAGGGGCAGTTCCTACGAGCAGTACTTC.

With regard to this clone: Within the sample, other DNA sequences also encode this same CDR3. J is TRBJ1-5 and V is TRBV7-2; D is uncertain. V was trimmed by 4 bases and J by 3 bases, leaving 4 bases between them. This CDR3 has 12 amino acids. From germline, CDR1 is SGHTA and CDR2 FQGNSA. The CDR3 DNA sequence: TGTGCCAGCAGCTCTCCCAATCAGCCCCAGCATTTT. Its protein is CASSSPNQPQHF.

The rearrangement links TRBV28 to TRBJ1-5; D remains unclear. The germline CDR1 and CDR2 sequences are MDHEN and SYDVKM. CDR3 length: 14 residues. V shed 3 bases and J shed 4 bases, with 10 bases lying between them. CDR3 coding DNA: TGTGCCAGCAGTTTGGAACTCGGGAATCAGCCCCAGCATTTT. Translating gives CASSLELGNQPQHF.

This chain links TRBV9 with TRBJ2-7; the match to TRBD1 covers 8 bases. V shed 0 bases, J shed 2 bases, and the junction held 7 bases outside the gene matches. This CDR3 has 16 amino acids. Germline V gives CDR1 SGDLS, CDR2 YYNGEE. CDR3 in DNA: TGTGCCAGCAGCGTAGGAGGGGACAGGTCCACCTACGAGCAGTACTTC. Translating gives CASSVGGDRSTYEQYF.

The chain is built from TRBV30 and TRBJ1-1; possible D gene TRBD1, 5 bases. V dropped 0 bases and J dropped 5 bases, with 13 bases sitting between them. The CDR3 runs to 14 residues. CDR1 and CDR2 (germline): GTSNPN, SVGIG (reference sequence). The CDR3 nucleotides read TGTGCCTGGAGTGTACGAGGGGAGAGAACTGAAGCTTTCTTT. It encodes CAWSVRGERTEAFF.

The V and J genes are TRBV7-9 and TRBJ2-2, with D maybe TRBD1 (6 bases). Germline V gene data show CDR1 as SEHNR and CDR2 as FQNEAQ (reference sequence). V shed 5 bases and J shed 6 bases, with 16 bases lying between them. This CDR3 spans 15 amino acids. The CDR3 is CASSPGTGQAGELFF. DNA for the CDR3: TGTGCCAGCAGCCCAGGTACAGGGCAAGCCGGGGAGCTGTTTTTT. Variable domain in full (rest from reference TRBV7-9 and TRBJ2-2): DTGVSQNPRHKITKRGQNVTFRCDPISEHNRLYWYRQTLGQGPEFLTYFQNEAQLEKSRLLSDRFSAERPKGSFSTLEIQRTEQGDSAMYLCASSPGTGQAGELFFGEGSRLTVL.

This clone was detected a few times. In DNA, the CDR3 is TGCAGCGTTGTCAAAGGGGTCGGGGCCCAGTACTTC. Translation gives CSVVKGVGAQYF. The chain combines TRBV29-1 with TRBJ2-5; D could derive from TRBD1 or TRBD2 (5 bases each). The length of the CDR3 is 12 residues. The germline V gene encodes CDR1 SQVTM and CDR2 ANQGSEA. The V and J ends lost 4 bases and 9 bases respectively, with 15 bases between them.

The chain employs TRBV5-1 and TRBJ2-6; unclear D gene. V gave up 7 bases and J gave up 2 bases, with 10 bases separating them. This CDR3 is built from 14 residues. CDR1 SGHRS and CDR2 YFSETQ come from the germline V gene. The CDR3 loop reads CASLGRAGANVLTF. Written as DNA, the CDR3 is TGCGCCAGCCTCGGAAGGGCTGGGGCCAACGTCCTGACTTTC.

The rearrangement uses TRBV7-2 and TRBJ1-2, with unresolved D. This CDR3 region has 14 residues. Germline V lookup: CDR1 SGHTA, CDR2 FQGNSA. The V end lost 1 base, the J end lost 4 bases, and 10 bases lay between the germline ends. CDR3 in amino acids: CASSLDGGRYGYTF. The CDR3 nucleotides read TGTGCCAGCAGCTTAGATGGAGGACGCTATGGCTACACCTTC.

The V call is TRBV25-1, the J call TRBJ2-5; maybe TRBD1 (6 bases). Trimming stripped 5 bases from V and 1 base from J, with 14 bases between. This CDR3 is built from 15 residues. From germline, CDR1 is MGHDK and CDR2 SYGVNS. The CDR3 loop reads CASSPQGRGQETQYF. Here the CDR3 DNA reads TGTGCCAGCAGTCCACAGGGACGCGGCCAAGAGACCCAGTACTTC.

The table lists this clone with a few counts. The chain recombines TRBV11-2 with TRBJ2-3, with 11 nucleotides matching TRBD2. The germline CDR1 and CDR2 sequences are SGHAT and FQNNGV. V dropped 2 bases and J dropped 5; count of bases not matched to a gene: 6. CDR3 length equals 16 residues. CDR3 nucleotide sequence: TGTGCCAGCAGCTTATCACTAGCGGGAGCGGTAGATACGCAGTATTTT. As protein: CASSLSLAGAVDTQYF.

The gene calls are TRBV5-1 and TRBJ2-4; D unresolved. The germline V gene encodes CDR1 SGHRS and CDR2 YFSETQ. V was pared by 3 bases and J by 7 bases, with 14 bases between. This CDR3 comprises 14 residues. The CDR3 DNA follows: TGCGCCAGCAGCTATGACTCCCATCGGAACATTCAGTACTTC. Translating it yields CASSYDSHRNIQYF.

This clone showed up just once. This chain links TRBV27 with TRBJ2-7; D is undetermined. CDR1 and CDR2 (germline): MNHEY, SMNVEV (reference sequence). The V and J ends lost 2 bases and 2 bases respectively, with 13 bases between them. There are 15 residues in the CDR3. In DNA form, the CDR3 reads TGTGCCAGCAGTTTAGCGGCAGCAGCCCCCTACGAGCAGTACTTC. Its protein is CASSLAAAAPYEQYF.

This sequence joins TRBV5-1 and TRBJ2-1, with TRBD2 matching 15 bases. This CDR3 has 17 residues. CDR1 and CDR2 from the germline V gene are SGHRS and YFSETQ. V was clipped by 2 bases and J by 10 bases; unmatched bases: 10. The CDR3 is CASSFGLAGGITEEQFF. CDR3 DNA: TGCGCCAGCAGCTTCGGACTAGCGGGAGGGATAACGGAGGAGCAGTTCTTC.